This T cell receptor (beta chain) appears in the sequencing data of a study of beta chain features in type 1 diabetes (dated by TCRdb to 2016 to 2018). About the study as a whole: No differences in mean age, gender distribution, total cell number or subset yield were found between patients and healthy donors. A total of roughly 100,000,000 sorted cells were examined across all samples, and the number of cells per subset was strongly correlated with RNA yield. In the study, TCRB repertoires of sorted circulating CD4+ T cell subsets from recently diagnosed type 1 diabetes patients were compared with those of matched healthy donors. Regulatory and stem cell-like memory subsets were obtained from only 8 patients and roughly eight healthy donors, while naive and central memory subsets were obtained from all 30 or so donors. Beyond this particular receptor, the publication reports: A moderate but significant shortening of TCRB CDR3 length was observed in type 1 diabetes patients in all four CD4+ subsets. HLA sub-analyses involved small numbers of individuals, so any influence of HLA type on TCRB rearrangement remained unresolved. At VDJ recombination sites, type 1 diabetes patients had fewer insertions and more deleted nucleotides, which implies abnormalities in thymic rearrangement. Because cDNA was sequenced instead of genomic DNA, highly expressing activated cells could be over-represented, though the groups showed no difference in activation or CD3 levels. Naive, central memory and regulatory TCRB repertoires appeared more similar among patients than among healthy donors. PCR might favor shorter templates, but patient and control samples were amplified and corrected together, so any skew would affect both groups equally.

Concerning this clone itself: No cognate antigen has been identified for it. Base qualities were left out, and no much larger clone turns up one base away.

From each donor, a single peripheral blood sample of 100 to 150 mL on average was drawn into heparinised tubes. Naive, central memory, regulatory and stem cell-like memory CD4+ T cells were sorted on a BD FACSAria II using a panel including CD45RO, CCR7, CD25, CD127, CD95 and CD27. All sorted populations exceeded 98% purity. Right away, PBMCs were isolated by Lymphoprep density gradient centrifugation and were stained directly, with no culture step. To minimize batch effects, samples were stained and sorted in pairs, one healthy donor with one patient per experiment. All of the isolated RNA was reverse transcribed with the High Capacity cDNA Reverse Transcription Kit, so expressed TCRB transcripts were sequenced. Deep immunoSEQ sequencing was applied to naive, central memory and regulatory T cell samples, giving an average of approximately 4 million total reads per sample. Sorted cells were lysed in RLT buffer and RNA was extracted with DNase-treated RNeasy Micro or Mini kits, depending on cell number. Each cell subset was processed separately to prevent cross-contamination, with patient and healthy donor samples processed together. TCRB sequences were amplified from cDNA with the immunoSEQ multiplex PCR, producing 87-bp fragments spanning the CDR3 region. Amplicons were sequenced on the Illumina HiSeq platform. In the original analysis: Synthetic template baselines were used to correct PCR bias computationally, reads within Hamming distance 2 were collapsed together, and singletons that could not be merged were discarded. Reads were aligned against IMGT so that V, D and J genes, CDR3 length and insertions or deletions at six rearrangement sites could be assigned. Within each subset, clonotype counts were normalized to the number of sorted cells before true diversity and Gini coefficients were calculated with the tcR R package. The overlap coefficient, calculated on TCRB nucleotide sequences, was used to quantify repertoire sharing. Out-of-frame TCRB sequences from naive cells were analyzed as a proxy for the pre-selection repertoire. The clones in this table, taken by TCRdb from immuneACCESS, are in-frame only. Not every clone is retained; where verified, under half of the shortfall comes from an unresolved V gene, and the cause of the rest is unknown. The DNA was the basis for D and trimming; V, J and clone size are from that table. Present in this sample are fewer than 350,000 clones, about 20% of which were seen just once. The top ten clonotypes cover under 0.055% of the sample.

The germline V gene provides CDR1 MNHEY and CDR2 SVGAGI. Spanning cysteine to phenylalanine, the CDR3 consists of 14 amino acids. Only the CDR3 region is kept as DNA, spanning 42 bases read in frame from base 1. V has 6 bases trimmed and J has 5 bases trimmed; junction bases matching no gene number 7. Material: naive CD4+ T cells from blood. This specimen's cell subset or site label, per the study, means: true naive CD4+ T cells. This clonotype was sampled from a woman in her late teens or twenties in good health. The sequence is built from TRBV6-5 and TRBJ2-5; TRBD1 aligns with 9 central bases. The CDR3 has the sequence CASRSGTGIETQYF. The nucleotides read TGTGCCAGCAGATCCGGGACAGGGATTGAGACCCAGTACTTC.